This TCR beta chain was captured in a study of cytomegalovirus exposure and HLA in healthy donors. Remarks on this clone: What it binds is unknown.

Study observations and caveats: Being indistinguishable, some V segments were excluded, TRBV6-2 and TRBV6-3 among them. CMV serostatus stood as the only immune exposure information on hand.

The study ran its PCR with 60 Vbeta and 13 Jbeta primers. The authors' processing: In a later analysis, of tens of millions of unique beta chains, roughly 11 million appeared in at least two donors. Measured with immunoSEQ multiplex PCR; TCRdb has only the in-frame clones, and not every one. D and trimming come from the DNA, and the V and J calls and clone size come from that table. The sample yields some 180,000 clones, 75% to 85% seen once. The CDR3 loop spans 17 amino acids. CDR1 and CDR2 (germline): LGHNT, FRNRAP. The ends were cut back, 0 bases at V and 1 base at J, with 13 bases in the middle. Source material: PBMCs. The receptor's source is a man between 18 and 29 years old in good health and CMV-seronegative. The rearrangement uses TRBV12-5 and TRBJ2-4; TRBD2 might be the D (5 bases). CDR3 in amino acids: CASGLVPGMAAKNIQYF. CDR3 DNA sequence: TGTGCTAGTGGTTTGGTACCGGGGATGGCGGCCAAAAACATTCAGTACTTC. Full variable domain (outside the CDR3, taken from reference TRBV12-5 and TRBJ2-4): DARVTQTPRHKVTEMGQEVTMRCQPILGHNTVFWYRQTMMQGLELLAYFRNRAPLDDSGMPKDRFSAEMPDATLATLKIQPSEPRDSAVYFCASGLVPGMAAKNIQYFGAGTRLSVL.